These T cell receptor beta chains were read from a single sample in a study of cytomegalovirus exposure and HLA in healthy donors. Sequencing was performed with immunoSEQ multiplex PCR; in TCRdb, only in-frame clones are kept and a portion is missing. The repertoire holds approximately 49,000 clones, with 92% as singletons. Input material: PBMCs. The receptors derive from a man in his late teens or twenties in good health and CMV-seronegative. The CDR3 runs from the conserved cysteine through the conserved F or W. Rows give clone size only sometimes, using once, few, many, or a class for an expanded clone.

clone_size: -
v_call: TRBV6-4
j_call: TRBJ2-3
cdr3_aa: CASSSGTGDTDTQYF

clone_size: -
v_call: TRBV7-8
j_call: TRBJ1-5
cdr3_aa: CASSFMGGDQPQHF

clone_size: -
v_call: TRBV11-3
j_call: TRBJ1-1
cdr3_aa: CASSFRSRGTTKAFF

clone_size: -
v_call: TRBV13
j_call: TRBJ2-2
cdr3_aa: CASSLAGTANTGELFF

clone_size: -
v_call: TRBV5-1
j_call: TRBJ1-2
cdr3_aa: CASSLPRRRTEGVVDYGYTF

clone_size: -
v_call: TRBV7-2
j_call: TRBJ2-2
cdr3_aa: CASSRDTGELFF

clone_size: few
v_call: TRBV5-1
j_call: TRBJ2-1
cdr3_aa: CASSLAGGAHNEQFF

clone_size: -
v_call: TRBV10-3
j_call: TRBJ2-7
cdr3_aa: CAISSGGAAYEQYF

clone_size: -
v_call: TRBV7-8
j_call: TRBJ2-7
cdr3_aa: CASSPNHRTGESEQYF

clone_size: -
v_call: TRBV28
j_call: TRBJ1-5
cdr3_aa: CASSPSDRSHQPQHF

clone_size: -
v_call: TRBV28
j_call: TRBJ2-5
cdr3_aa: CASTSRGLGETQYF

clone_size: -
v_call: TRBV5-4
j_call: TRBJ2-5
cdr3_aa: CASSPYQETQYF

clone_size: -
v_call: TRBV12-1
j_call: TRBJ2-4
cdr3_aa: CASSFLARTGRQNIQYF

clone_size: few
v_call: TRBV5-5
j_call: TRBJ2-7
cdr3_aa: CASSPNTAYEQYF

clone_size: -
v_call: TRBV4-1
j_call: TRBJ2-1
cdr3_aa: CASSQGAGSNEQFF

clone_size: -
v_call: TRBV28
j_call: TRBJ1-1
cdr3_aa: CASGRTEAFF

clone_size: -
v_call: TRBV18
j_call: TRBJ1-5
cdr3_aa: CASSPLGSGTGNQPQHF

clone_size: -
v_call: TRBV28
j_call: TRBJ2-1
cdr3_aa: CASSFRDTRYNEQFF

clone_size: -
v_call: TRBV29-1
j_call: TRBJ2-3
cdr3_aa: CSVEELGLASSTDTQYF

clone_size: -
v_call: TRBV7-2
j_call: TRBJ2-2
cdr3_aa: CASRYRGRRGSTGELFF

clone_size: -
v_call: TRBV30
j_call: TRBJ2-2
cdr3_aa: CAWSVTGGSTGELFF

clone_size: -
v_call: TRBV4-3
j_call: TRBJ1-2
cdr3_aa: CASSQDLGAHYGYTF

clone_size: -
v_call: TRBV27
j_call: TRBJ2-5
cdr3_aa: CASSSLGLAGVGETQYF

clone_size: -
v_call: TRBV11-1
j_call: TRBJ2-6
cdr3_aa: CASSPSGRVYGANVLTF

clone_size: -
v_call: TRBV2
j_call: TRBJ1-2
cdr3_aa: CATGARTKGYDYGYTF

clone_size: -
v_call: TRBV11-3
j_call: TRBJ2-1
cdr3_aa: CASSSDRDRPYNEQFF

clone_size: -
v_call: TRBV4-2
j_call: TRBJ2-7
cdr3_aa: CASSQAGLAGGVRSEQYF

clone_size: -
v_call: TRBV27
j_call: TRBJ2-7
cdr3_aa: CASRTSGSRNEQYF

clone_size: -
v_call: TRBV5-1
j_call: TRBJ1-2
cdr3_aa: CASSFVGGDYGYTF

clone_size: -
v_call: TRBV30
j_call: TRBJ1-1
cdr3_aa: CAWSRGQVNTEAFF

clone_size: -
v_call: TRBV5-6
j_call: TRBJ2-5
cdr3_aa: CASTMGPGDETQYF

clone_size: once
v_call: TRBV29-1
j_call: TRBJ1-2
cdr3_aa: CSGTGSGLYGYTF

clone_size: once
v_call: TRBV4-1
j_call: TRBJ2-7
cdr3_aa: CASSQTPGQGGYYEQYF

clone_size: -
v_call: TRBV28
j_call: TRBJ2-1
cdr3_aa: CASNDRGGDEQFF

clone_size: -
v_call: TRBV7-9
j_call: TRBJ2-1
cdr3_aa: CASSLLTSWGEQFF

clone_size: -
v_call: TRBV11-3
j_call: TRBJ2-1
cdr3_aa: CASSLASYNEQFF

clone_size: -
v_call: TRBV28
j_call: TRBJ1-2
cdr3_aa: CASTAGYGYTF

clone_size: -
v_call: TRBV29-1
j_call: TRBJ2-2
cdr3_aa: CSVGRWGQGSVTGELFF

clone_size: -
v_call: TRBV5-5
j_call: TRBJ2-2
cdr3_aa: CASSTQGANTGELFF

clone_size: -
v_call: TRBV5-1
j_call: TRBJ2-1
cdr3_aa: CASSQIAGEGANEQFF

clone_size: once
v_call: TRBV11-3
j_call: TRBJ2-3
cdr3_aa: CASSLESTRITDTQYF

clone_size: -
v_call: TRBV19
j_call: TRBJ2-7
cdr3_aa: CASSIGPGAGEQYF

clone_size: -
v_call: TRBV6-1
j_call: TRBJ2-7
cdr3_aa: CASRRETSYAYEQYF

clone_size: -
v_call: TRBV9
j_call: TRBJ2-2
cdr3_aa: CASSGRNTGELFF

clone_size: -
v_call: TRBV10-3
j_call: TRBJ2-6
cdr3_aa: CAIRDSGTHISGANVLTF

clone_size: -
v_call: TRBV30
j_call: TRBJ1-2
cdr3_aa: CAWSQAGMMRGYTF

clone_size: -
v_call: TRBV5-1
j_call: TRBJ2-3
cdr3_aa: CASSQRAGGDTQYF

clone_size: few
v_call: TRBV2
j_call: TRBJ2-6
cdr3_aa: CASSPTDRAGANVLTF

clone_size: -
v_call: TRBV30
j_call: TRBJ2-7
cdr3_aa: CAWSPPDRVTYEQYF

clone_size: -
v_call: TRBV2
j_call: TRBJ2-5
cdr3_aa: CASSEAYQGSYQETQYF

clone_size: -
v_call: TRBV9
j_call: TRBJ2-7
cdr3_aa: CASSLTGLDSYEQYF

clone_size: -
v_call: TRBV7-2
j_call: TRBJ2-1
cdr3_aa: CASSFLGQGDEQFF

clone_size: -
v_call: TRBV2
j_call: TRBJ2-2
cdr3_aa: CASRQGPYTGELFF

clone_size: -
v_call: TRBV6-6
j_call: TRBJ1-2
cdr3_aa: CASSYSAAGLRGYTF

clone_size: -
v_call: TRBV7-3
j_call: TRBJ1-4
cdr3_aa: CASAGGANEKLFF

clone_size: -
v_call: TRBV6-5
j_call: TRBJ2-5
cdr3_aa: CASSYSRRETQYF

clone_size: -
v_call: TRBV11-3
j_call: TRBJ2-5
cdr3_aa: CASSRNSGGETQYF